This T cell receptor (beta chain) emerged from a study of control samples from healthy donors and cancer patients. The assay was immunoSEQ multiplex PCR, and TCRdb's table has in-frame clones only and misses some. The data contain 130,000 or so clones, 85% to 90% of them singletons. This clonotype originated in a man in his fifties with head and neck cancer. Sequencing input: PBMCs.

CDR3 sequence reads: CASSSPSSYEQYF. Here the CDR3 DNA reads TGTGCCAGCAGCTCCCCATCCTCCTACGAGCAGTACTTC. The chain recombines TRBV11-2 with TRBJ2-7; D gene uncertain. Germline V CDR1 and CDR2: SGHAT, FQNNGV. V shed 4 bases and J shed 0 bases, with 7 bases lying between them. The CDR3 runs 13 residues. The full variable domain, rest sourced from reference TRBV11-2 and TRBJ2-7, is EAGVAQSPRYKIIEKRQSVAFWCNPISGHATLYWYQQILGQGPKLLIQFQNNGVVDDSQLPKDRFSAERLKGVDSTLKIQPAKLEDSAVYLCASSSPSSYEQYFGPGTRLTVT.